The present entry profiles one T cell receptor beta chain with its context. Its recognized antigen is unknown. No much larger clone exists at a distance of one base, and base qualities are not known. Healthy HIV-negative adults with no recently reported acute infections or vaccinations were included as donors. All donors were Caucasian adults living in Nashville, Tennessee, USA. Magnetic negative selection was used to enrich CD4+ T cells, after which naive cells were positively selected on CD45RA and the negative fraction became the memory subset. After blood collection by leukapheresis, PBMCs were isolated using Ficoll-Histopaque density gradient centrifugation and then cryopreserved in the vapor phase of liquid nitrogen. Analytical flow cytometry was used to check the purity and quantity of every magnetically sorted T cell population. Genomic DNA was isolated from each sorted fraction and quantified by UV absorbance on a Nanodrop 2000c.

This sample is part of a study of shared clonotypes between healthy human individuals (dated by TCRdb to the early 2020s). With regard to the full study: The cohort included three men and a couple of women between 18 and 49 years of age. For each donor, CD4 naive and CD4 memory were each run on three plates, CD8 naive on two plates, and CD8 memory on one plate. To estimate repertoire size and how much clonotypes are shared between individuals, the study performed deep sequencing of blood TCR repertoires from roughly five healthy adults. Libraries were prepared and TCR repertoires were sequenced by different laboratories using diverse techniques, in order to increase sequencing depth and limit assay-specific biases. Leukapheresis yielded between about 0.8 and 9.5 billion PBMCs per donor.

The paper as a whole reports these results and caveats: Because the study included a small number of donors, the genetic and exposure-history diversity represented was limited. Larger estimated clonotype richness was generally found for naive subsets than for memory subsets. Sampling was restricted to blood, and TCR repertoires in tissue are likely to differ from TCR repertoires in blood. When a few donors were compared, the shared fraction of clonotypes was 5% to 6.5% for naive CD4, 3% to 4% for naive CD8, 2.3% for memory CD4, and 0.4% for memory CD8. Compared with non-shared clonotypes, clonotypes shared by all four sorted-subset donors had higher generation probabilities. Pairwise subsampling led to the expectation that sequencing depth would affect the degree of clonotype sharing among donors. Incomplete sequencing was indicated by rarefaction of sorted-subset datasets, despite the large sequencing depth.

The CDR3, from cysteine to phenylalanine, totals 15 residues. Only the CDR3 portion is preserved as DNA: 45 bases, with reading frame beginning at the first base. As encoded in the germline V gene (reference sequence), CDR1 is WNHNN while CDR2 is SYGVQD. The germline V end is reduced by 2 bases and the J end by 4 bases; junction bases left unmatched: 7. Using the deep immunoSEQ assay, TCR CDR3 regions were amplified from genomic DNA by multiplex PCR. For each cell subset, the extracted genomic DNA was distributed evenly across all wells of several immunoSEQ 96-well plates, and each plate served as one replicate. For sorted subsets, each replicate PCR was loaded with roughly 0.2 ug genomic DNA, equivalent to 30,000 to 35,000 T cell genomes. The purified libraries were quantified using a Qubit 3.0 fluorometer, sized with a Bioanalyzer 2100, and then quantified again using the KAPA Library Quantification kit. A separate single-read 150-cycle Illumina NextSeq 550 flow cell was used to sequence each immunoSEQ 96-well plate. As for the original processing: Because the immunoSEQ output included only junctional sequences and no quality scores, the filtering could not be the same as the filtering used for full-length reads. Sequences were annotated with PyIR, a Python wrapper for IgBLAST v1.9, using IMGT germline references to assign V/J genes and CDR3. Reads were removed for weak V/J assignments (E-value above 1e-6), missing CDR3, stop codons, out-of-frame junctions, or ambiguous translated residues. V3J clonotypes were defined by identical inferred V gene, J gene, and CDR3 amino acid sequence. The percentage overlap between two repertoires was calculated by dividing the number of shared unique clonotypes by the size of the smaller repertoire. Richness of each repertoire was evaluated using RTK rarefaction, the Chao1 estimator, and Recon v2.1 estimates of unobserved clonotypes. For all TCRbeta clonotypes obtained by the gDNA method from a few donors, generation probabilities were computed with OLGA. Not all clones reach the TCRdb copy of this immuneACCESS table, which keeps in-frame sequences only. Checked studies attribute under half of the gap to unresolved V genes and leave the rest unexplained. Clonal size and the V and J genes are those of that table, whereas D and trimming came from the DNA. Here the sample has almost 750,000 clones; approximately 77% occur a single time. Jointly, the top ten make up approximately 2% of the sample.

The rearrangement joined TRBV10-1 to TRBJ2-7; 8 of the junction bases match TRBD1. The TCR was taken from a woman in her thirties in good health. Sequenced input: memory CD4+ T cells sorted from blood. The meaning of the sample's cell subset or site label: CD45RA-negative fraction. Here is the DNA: TGCGCCAGCAGTGAGACCGGGACAGGACTATACGAGCAGTACTTC. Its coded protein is CASSETGTGLYEQYF.